The clone carrying this T cell receptor beta chain was recorded many times. What it binds is not known. This CDR3 spans 14 amino acids. V lost 7 bases and J lost 1, with 13 bases in between. The sample belongs to a study of T-cell reconstitution after alpha-beta-depleted transplantation in children. Study conclusions and caveats: Several hundred graft clones that had expanded were reportedly the source of alpha-beta T cells about two months after transplant. The main origin of T-cell counts and diversity one year after transplant was newly produced T cells.

Unique molecular identifiers featured in how the TCRbeta library was prepared. TCRdb ran MiXCR on the PCR reads and lists one entry per CDR3 protein. The sample yields hundreds of thousands of distinct CDR3 sequences, roughly 13% seen once. The V gene is TRBV12-3 or TRBV12-4, the J gene TRBJ2-5, with a possible D match to TRBD1 (5 bases). The material sequenced was PBMCs, mostly from graft donor cells, taken 360 days after TCRalphabeta/CD19-depleted stem cell transplant. This TCR was recovered from a male patient younger than 18 who had a stem cell transplant for acute myeloid leukemia, so the T cells may come from the graft donor. The CDR3 DNA follows: TGTGCCAGCACCCTGTGGGGCAGCCAAGAGACCCAGTACTTC. It is translated as CASTLWGSQETQYF.